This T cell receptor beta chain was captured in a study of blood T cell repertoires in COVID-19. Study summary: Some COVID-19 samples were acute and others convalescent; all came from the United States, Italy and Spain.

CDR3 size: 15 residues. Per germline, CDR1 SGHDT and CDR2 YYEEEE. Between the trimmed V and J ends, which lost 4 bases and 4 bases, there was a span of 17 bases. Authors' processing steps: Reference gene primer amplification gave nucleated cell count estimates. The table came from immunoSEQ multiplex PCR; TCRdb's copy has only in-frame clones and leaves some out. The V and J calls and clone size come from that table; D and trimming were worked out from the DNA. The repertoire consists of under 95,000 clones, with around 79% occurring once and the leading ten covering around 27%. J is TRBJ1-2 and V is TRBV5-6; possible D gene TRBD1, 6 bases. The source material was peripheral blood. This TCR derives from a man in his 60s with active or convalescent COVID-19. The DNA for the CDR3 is TGTGCCAGCAGCGGAACAGGGCGCGTGGGCTATGGCTACACCTTC. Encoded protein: CASSGTGRVGYGYTF. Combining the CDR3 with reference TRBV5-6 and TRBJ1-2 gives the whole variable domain DAGVTQSPTHLIKTRGQQVTLRCSPKSGHDTVSWYQQALGQGPQFIFQYYEEEERQRGNFPDRFSGHQFPNYSSELNVNALLLGDSALYLCASSGTGRVGYGYTFGSGTRLTVV.